This T cell receptor beta chain was observed in a study of cytomegalovirus exposure and HLA in healthy donors. Study conclusions and caveats: Later analysis reportedly placed an Asian-associated ancestry cluster below the roughly 700-donor mean in N-insertions. There were some public TCRs occurring in many donors, but most TCR sequences were rare.

V dropped 10 bases and J dropped 2; count of bases not matched to a gene: 10. The CDR3 sequence is 15 residues long. From germline, CDR1 is SNHLY and CDR2 FYNNEI. The sample holds a few counts of this clone. Its specificity is unknown. 60 Vbeta and 13 Jbeta primers were used in PCR. Repertoires were generated with immunoSEQ multiplex PCR, while TCRdb's copy carries only in-frame clones and drops some. The sample carries approximately 150,000 clones, around 64% recorded once. Material for sequencing was PBMCs. This receptor was obtained from a woman aged 25 to 45 in good health and CMV-seronegative. The genes are TRBV2 and TRBJ2-1, with 8 bases lining up with TRBD2. The CDR3 DNA sequence: TGTGCCACCACAAGCGGGAGCGTAGCCTACAATGAGCAGTTCTTC. Translated: CATTSGSVAYNEQFF. Filled out from reference TRBV2 and TRBJ2-1, the complete variable domain reads EPEVTQTPSHQVTQMGQEVILRCVPISNHLYFYWYRQILGQKVEFLVSFYNNEISEKSEIFDDQFSVERPDGSNFTLKIRSTKLEDSAMYFCATTSGSVAYNEQFFGPGTRLTVL.